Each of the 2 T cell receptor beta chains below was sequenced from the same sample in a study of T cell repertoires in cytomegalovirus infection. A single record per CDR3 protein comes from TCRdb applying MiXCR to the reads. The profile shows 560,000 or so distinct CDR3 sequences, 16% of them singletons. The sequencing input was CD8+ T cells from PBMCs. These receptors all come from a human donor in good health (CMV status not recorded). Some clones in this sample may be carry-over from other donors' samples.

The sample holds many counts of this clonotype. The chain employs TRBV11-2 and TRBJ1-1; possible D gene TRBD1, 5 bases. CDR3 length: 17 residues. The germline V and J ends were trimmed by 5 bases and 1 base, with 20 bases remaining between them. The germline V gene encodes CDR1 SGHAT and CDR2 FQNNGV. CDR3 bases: TGTGCCAGCAGCCCCTGGCGGGAGGGACGCGGGAACACTGAAGCTTTCTTT. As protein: CASSPWREGRGNTEAFF.

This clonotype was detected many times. CDR3 in DNA: TGTGCCAGCAGCTCCACCGGGACAGGAAACACCGGGGAGCTGTTTTTT. Translation gives CASSSTGTGNTGELFF. The chain couples TRBV7-2 to TRBJ2-2, with 8 bases identical to TRBD1. Germline values: CDR1 SGHTA, CDR2 FQGNSA. The CDR3 extends over 16 amino acids. The V segment lost 4 bases and the J segment 2 bases; nucleotides outside the gene matches: 6.